This TCR beta chain is drawn from a study of tumor and adjacent non-tumor tissue in lung cancer. Study-wide context: Each sample yielded roughly 4.2 million productive TCRbeta reads on average.

Germline CDR1 SGHAT, CDR2 FQNNGV. The CDR3 runs to 14 residues. A modified ARM-PCR protocol with three rounds of nested PCR amplified TCRbeta. TCRdb analysed the multiplex PCR reads with MiXCR anew, one entry per CDR3 protein. This sample has about 120,000 distinct CDR3 sequences; 66% occur once, and the top ten carry roughly 13%. Remarks on this clonotype: Its antigen is not identified. At one boundary the junction diverges from the germline segment, which might be a read error.

The study, taken as a whole, reports: Normal lung showed higher cumulative top 100 clone frequency than tumor.

RNA was extracted from bulk tissue without any cell sorting. The V and J genes are TRBV11-2 and TRBJ2-7, with 7 bases matching TRBD1. The sequence was collected from a man aged 30 to 39 with non-small cell lung cancer. Sequencing used lung tumor tissue. Here the CDR3 DNA reads TGTGTCAGCAGGCCGGGACAGAGGGTAGGAGAGCAGTACTTC. It translates to CVSRPGQRVGEQYF.